This TCR beta chain was identified during a study of blood T cells in healthy people across ages. A second PCR of roughly 7 to 11 cycles used a sample-barcoded 5' primer and a J-beta primer mix. From the 5' RACE reads, TCRdb called clonotypes with MiXCR, one entry per CDR3 protein. The data contain roughly 1,800,000 distinct CDR3 sequences, around 50% of them singletons. Whenever a sample was processed, at least 6.5 million PBMCs were isolated. This clonotype has only a few counts. This TCR derives from a woman between 40 and 55 years old in good health. The specimen was blood.

CDR3 region: CASSPMGTAISGANVLTF. The CDR3 nucleotides are TGTGCCAGCTCACCCATGGGGACGGCGATCTCTGGGGCCAACGTCCTGACTTTC. This chain uses TRBV18 with TRBJ2-6; D is possibly TRBD1 or TRBD2 (5 bases each). CDR3 length equals 18 residues. From germline, CDR1 is KGHSH and CDR2 LQKENI. V lost 3 bases and J lost 0, with 15 bases in between.